The present TCR beta chain was sequenced within a study of Graves' ophthalmopathy and Graves' hyperthyroidism. Study findings and constraints: Blood also carried most expanded thyroid clonotypes exceeding 0.001 frequency.

This clonotype was recorded only once. What it binds is not known. This CDR3 spans 14 amino acids. Trimming left V 2 bases short and J 9 bases short, with 16 bases between. Germline V gives CDR1 MNHEY, CDR2 SMNVEV (reference sequence). RNA transcripts served as template for amplifying TCR beta CDR3 sequences. Second-round multiplex PCR came after a first-round RT-PCR that employed HTBI primers. TCRdb re-analysed the multiplex PCR reads in MiXCR, keeping a single row per CDR3 protein. Of 350,000 to 400,000 distinct CDR3 sequences in the sample, about 18% are singletons; the top ten hold roughly 1.6%. This receptor was identified in a young woman with Graves' ophthalmopathy. The rearrangement uses TRBV27 and TRBJ1-2, with D possibly being TRBD1 (6 bases). Material for sequencing was peripheral blood. As DNA, the CDR3 is TGTGCCAGCAGTTTAAACAGGGCTCGGAGAAGCTACACCTTC. It is translated as CASSLNRARRSYTF.